This T cell receptor beta chain was sequenced in a study of T cells in Graves' hyperthyroidism and ophthalmopathy. General study findings and limits: The majority of expanded thyroid clonotypes above 0.001 also appeared in blood.

The germline CDR1 and CDR2 sequences are LNHNV and YYDKDF (reference sequence). With V trimmed by 3 bases and J by 7 bases, 8 bases remained unmatched. The CDR3 contains 15 residues. Amplification yielded TCR beta CDR3 regions, with RNA transcripts as the source. HTBI primers were used for first-round RT-PCR of the TCR CDR3. Using its own MiXCR run on the multiplex PCR reads, TCRdb lists one record per CDR3 protein. The sample has under 65,000 distinct CDR3 sequences, approximately 53% seen once. PBMCs came from less than 11 ml fresh peripheral blood. Concerning this clonotype itself: Its antigen remains unidentified.

The V and J genes are TRBV15 and TRBJ2-7; 11 nucleotides align to TRBD1. Sequenced material: blood. This sequence was found in a woman in her sixties with Graves' ophthalmopathy. CDR3 sequence (DNA): TGTGCCACCAGCAGCATCGGGACAGGGGGGCGGGAGCAGTACTTC. As protein: CATSSIGTGGREQYF.